A single count supports the clone carrying this T cell receptor beta chain. The sample belongs to a study of T cell changes during pregnancy in multiple sclerosis. The assay was immunoSEQ multiplex PCR, and TCRdb's table has in-frame clones only and misses some. Of tens of thousands of clones in the sample, 80% to 95% were seen once. Here the sequenced sample was CD4+ T cells from peripheral blood mononuclear cells, taken after pregnancy. The origin of this receptor is a female donor with multiple sclerosis, enrolled in a pregnancy study.

The CDR3 nucleotides are TGTGCCAGCAGCCAAGATCCGGTTAGCAATCAGCCCCAGCATTTT. Protein sequence: CASSQDPVSNQPQHF. The chain uses TRBV4-2 and TRBJ1-5; no clear D gene. CDR1 is LGHNA, CDR2 YNFKEQ, per germline. The CDR3 is made up of 15 amino acids. V was cut by 0 bases and J by 0 bases, with 6 bases left in between.